Presented here are 20 T cell receptor beta chains from one specimen sequenced in a study of OX40 agonist ivuxolimab in advanced cancers. Sequencing was performed with immunoSEQ multiplex PCR; in TCRdb, only in-frame clones are kept and a portion is missing. Of roughly 80,000 clones listed, 84% are singletons. The sample in question was CD4+ or CD8+ T cells sorted from blood, obtained in a trial of the OX40 agonist ivuxolimab. The source is an adult with an advanced solid tumor such as melanoma, head and neck, liver or kidney cancer.

There are a few counts of this clone. The rearrangement uses TRBV11-2 and TRBJ1-6; D may be TRBD1 (5 bases). Germline V gene lookup returns CDR1 SGHAT and CDR2 FQNNGV. The CDR3 contains 14 residues. Trimming left V 5 bases short and J 8 bases short, with 13 bases between. CDR3 in amino acids: CASSPGLGDSPLHF. The CDR3 coding sequence is TGTGCCAGCAGCCCGGGGCTGGGGGATTCACCCCTCCACTTT.

CDR3 in amino acids: CASSPRTGIITDTQYF. The CDR3 DNA reads as TGTGCCAGCAGCCCTAGGACAGGGATAATCACAGATACGCAGTATTTT. This chain connects TRBV5-4 to TRBJ2-3; 8 nucleotides match TRBD1. Trimming cost V 4 bases and J 2 bases; bases outside gene matches: 9. Germline CDR1 SGHNT, CDR2 YYREEE (reference sequence). The CDR3 has 16 amino acids.

This chain connects TRBV29-1 to TRBJ1-2; weak D call: TRBD1 (5 bases). Trimming cost V 5 bases and J 4 bases, with 20 bases left between them. This CDR3 is built from 15 residues. The V gene's germline CDR1 is SQVTM and CDR2 ANQGSEA. The CDR3 sequence is CSVSQGATRSYGYTF. The CDR3 DNA sequence: TGCAGCGTTTCCCAGGGAGCCACTCGTAGCTATGGCTACACCTTC.

The chain has TRBV5-1 and TRBJ1-4, with D possibly being TRBD1 (6 bases). The CDR3 spans 16 residues. Germline V gives CDR1 SGHRS, CDR2 YFSETQ. Trimming left V 6 bases short and J 0 bases short, with 15 bases between. The CDR3 loop is CASKTGAGATNEKLFF. The CDR3 bases are TGCGCCAGCAAGACGGGCGCAGGGGCAACTAATGAAAAACTGTTTTTT.

This chain uses TRBV5-6 with TRBJ2-3; tentatively, D is TRBD2 (6 bases). From germline, CDR1 is SGHDT and CDR2 YYEEEE. The ends were cut back, 3 bases at V and 1 base at J, with 9 bases in the middle. The CDR3 contains 14 residues. CDR3 nucleotide sequence: TGTGCCAGCAGCTGGGCTAGCGGCACAGATACGCAGTATTTT. Translated: CASSWASGTDTQYF.

The rearrangement uses TRBV4-1 and TRBJ2-7, with D possibly matching TRBD1 (6 bases). The CDR3 is 12 amino acids. Germline CDR1 is MGHRA and CDR2 is YSYEKL. The germline V and J ends were trimmed by 4 bases and 6 bases, with 10 bases remaining between them. The CDR3 nucleotides are TGCGCCAGCAGCCCTCTGGGGGCCGAGCAGTACTTC. It is translated as CASSPLGAEQYF.

As regards this clone: Other DNA sequences in the sample encode the same CDR3. The rearrangement joins TRBV19 to TRBJ2-3; D might be TRBD2 (5 bases). CDR1 LNHDA and CDR2 SQIVND come from the germline V gene (reference sequence). The CDR3 is 14 residues long. Trimming pared 5 bases from V and 3 bases from J, leaving 12 bases between. CDR3 DNA: TGTGCCAGTAGTCCCGGAACGGGGACAGATACGCAGTATTTT. Residues: CASSPGTGTDTQYF. Complete variable domain (other parts from reference TRBV19 and TRBJ2-3): DGGITQSPKYLFRKEGQNVTLSCEQNLNHDAMYWYRQDPGQGLRLIYYSQIVNDFQKGDIAEGYSVSREKKESFPLTVTSAQKNPTAFYLCASSPGTGTDTQYFGPGTRLTVL.

This chain connects TRBV4-3 to TRBJ2-2, with D perhaps matching TRBD1 or TRBD2 (5 bases each). The germline gives CDR1 LGHNA, CDR2 YSLEER. The CDR3 loop spans 19 amino acids. Trimming shortened V by 4 bases and J by 7 bases, and 28 bases separated the two germline ends. CDR3 sequence reads: CASSPQLGTDIHMGGELFF. The CDR3 DNA follows: TGCGCCAGCAGCCCGCAACTCGGGACGGACATCCATATGGGCGGGGAGCTGTTTTTT.

The chain is built from TRBV6-5 and TRBJ2-1; D not resolved. CDR1 MNHEY and CDR2 SVGAGI come from the germline V gene. This CDR3 contains 15 residues. Between the trimmed V and J ends, which lost 6 bases and 3 bases, there was a span of 15 bases. The CDR3 sequence: CASRPVSMGYNEQFF. The DNA of the CDR3 is TGTGCCAGCAGGCCCGTTTCGATGGGCTACAATGAGCAGTTCTTC.

The CDR3 DNA follows: TGTGCCAGTAGTATTAGAAGGGGAAATGAGCAGTTCTTC. It yields the protein CASSIRRGNEQFF. The rearrangement links TRBV19 to TRBJ2-1, with a possible D match to TRBD1 (5 bases). Trimming left V 3 bases short and J 7 bases short, with 10 bases between. Germline values: CDR1 LNHDA, CDR2 SQIVND (reference sequence). The CDR3 is 13 residues long.

The gene calls are TRBV2 and TRBJ1-6; 8 bases are shared with TRBD1. Germline CDR1 and CDR2: SNHLY and FYNNEI. The ends lost 8 bases at V and 7 bases at J; junction bases unmatched: 4. The CDR3 contains 13 residues. CDR3 coding DNA: TGTGCCAGCCGACAGGGGATGAATTCACCCCTCCACTTT. This sequence encodes CASRQGMNSPLHF.

This chain connects TRBV7-7 to TRBJ2-1; D might be TRBD1 (7 bases). This CDR3 comprises 13 residues. V was shortened by 5 bases and J by 5 bases, with 10 bases between the two germline ends. CDR1 and CDR2 (germline): SSHAT, FNYEAQ (reference sequence). The chain's CDR3 is CASSRGTDNEQFF. The CDR3 DNA reads TGTGCCAGCAGCCGCGGGACAGACAATGAGCAGTTCTTC.

J is TRBJ1-2 and V is TRBV18, with TRBD1 identical over 11 bases. Looked up from germline, CDR1 is KGHSH and CDR2 is LQKENI. The CDR3 is made up of 17 amino acids. The junction had 10 bases not matched to a gene; V was cut back by 3 bases and J by 4 bases. DNA for the CDR3: TGTGCCAGCTCACCTGGGGACAGGGGGAGAGCGGGCTATGGCTACACCTTC. It yields the protein CASSPGDRGRAGYGYTF.

This clone was seen once. The V call is TRBV5-1, the J call TRBJ1-1, with a weak D call TRBD1 (6 bases). The length of the CDR3 is 13 residues. Deletions cut 1 base from V and 5 bases from J, with 9 bases between. In germline, CDR1 is SGHRS, CDR2 YFSETQ. CDR3 sequence (DNA): TGCGCCAGCAGCTTGCGGGGGCATACTGAAGCTTTCTTT. It is translated as CASSLRGHTEAFF.

The rearrangement links TRBV27 to TRBJ1-1, with no clear D. Deletions cut 7 bases from V and 1 base from J, with 16 bases between. Germline lookup yields CDR1 MNHEY and CDR2 SMNVEV (reference sequence). The CDR3 consists of 15 residues. CDR3 loop: CASIKQNRQNTEAFF. CDR3 DNA sequence: TGTGCCAGCATTAAACAAAACCGACAGAACACTGAAGCTTTCTTT.

This chain links TRBV19 with TRBJ1-3, with 7 bases lining up with TRBD1. The V gene end was trimmed by 8 bases and the J gene end by 4 bases; junction bases not matched to a gene: 8. CDR1 and CDR2 from the germline V gene are LNHDA and SQIVND (reference sequence). This CDR3 has 14 residues. The CDR3 reads CASYTGQWGNTIYF. The CDR3 coding sequence is TGTGCCAGTTATACGGGACAGTGGGGAAACACCATATATTTT.

V gene TRBV6-5 combines with J gene TRBJ1-1; D gene unclear. Trimming left V 6 bases short and J 1 base short, with 12 bases between. The CDR3 loop spans 14 amino acids. The V gene's germline CDR1 is MNHEY and CDR2 SVGAGI. The CDR3 coding sequence is TGTGCCAGCAGCCGGTTGACACAGAACACTGAAGCTTTCTTT. Translating it yields CASSRLTQNTEAFF.

The chain carries TRBV2 and TRBJ2-5, with D perhaps matching TRBD2 (6 bases). The J call is uncertain, as TRBJ2-7 better fits the DNA end. The CDR3 is made up of 14 amino acids. CDR1 is SNHLY and CDR2 is FYNNEI in the germline V gene. CDR3 sequence: CASGLPGGIYEQYF. The CDR3 coding sequence is TGTGCCAGCGGCCTCCCCGGGGGTATCTACGAGCAGTACTTC.

About this clone itself: One end of the junction varies from germline; a read error may be responsible. This chain connects TRBV4-1 to TRBJ2-6; D is possibly TRBD1 (5 bases). Germline V gives CDR1 MGHRA, CDR2 YSYEKL. The CDR3 loop spans 18 amino acids. As DNA, the CDR3 is TGCGCCAGCAGGCAAGGGGCGATGAGGAGCTCTGGGGCCAACGTCCTGACTTTC. As protein: CASRQGAMRSSGANVLTF.

The chain joins TRBV6-5 to TRBJ1-4, with a tentative D call TRBD1 (5 bases). The CDR3 loop spans 15 amino acids. Trimming left V 4 bases short and J 4 bases short, with 13 bases between. Germline loops: CDR1 MNHEY, CDR2 SVGAGI. Here the CDR3 reads CASSSLGGINEKLFF. CDR3 in DNA: TGTGCCAGCAGTTCCCTCGGGGGGATTAATGAAAAACTGTTTTTT.